This TCR beta chain was sequenced during a study of cytomegalovirus exposure and HLA in healthy donors. The study ran its PCR with 60 Vbeta and 13 Jbeta primers. The protocol was immunoSEQ multiplex PCR, while the TCRdb copy is restricted to in-frame clones and leaves out a portion. The repertoire holds 150,000 or so clones, with 60% to 80% as singletons. This CDR3 has 11 amino acids. The V segment lost 5 bases and the J segment 11 bases; nucleotides outside the gene matches: 4. Germline V CDR1 and CDR2: MNHNS, SASEGT. Sequenced input: PBMCs. This TCR came from a man aged 40-49 years in good health and CMV-seropositive. V gene TRBV6-1 combines with J gene TRBJ1-2, with TRBD1 matching 8 bases. Here the CDR3 DNA reads TGTGCCAGCAGTAGGGACAGGCCATACACCTTC. Amino acids: CASSRDRPYTF.